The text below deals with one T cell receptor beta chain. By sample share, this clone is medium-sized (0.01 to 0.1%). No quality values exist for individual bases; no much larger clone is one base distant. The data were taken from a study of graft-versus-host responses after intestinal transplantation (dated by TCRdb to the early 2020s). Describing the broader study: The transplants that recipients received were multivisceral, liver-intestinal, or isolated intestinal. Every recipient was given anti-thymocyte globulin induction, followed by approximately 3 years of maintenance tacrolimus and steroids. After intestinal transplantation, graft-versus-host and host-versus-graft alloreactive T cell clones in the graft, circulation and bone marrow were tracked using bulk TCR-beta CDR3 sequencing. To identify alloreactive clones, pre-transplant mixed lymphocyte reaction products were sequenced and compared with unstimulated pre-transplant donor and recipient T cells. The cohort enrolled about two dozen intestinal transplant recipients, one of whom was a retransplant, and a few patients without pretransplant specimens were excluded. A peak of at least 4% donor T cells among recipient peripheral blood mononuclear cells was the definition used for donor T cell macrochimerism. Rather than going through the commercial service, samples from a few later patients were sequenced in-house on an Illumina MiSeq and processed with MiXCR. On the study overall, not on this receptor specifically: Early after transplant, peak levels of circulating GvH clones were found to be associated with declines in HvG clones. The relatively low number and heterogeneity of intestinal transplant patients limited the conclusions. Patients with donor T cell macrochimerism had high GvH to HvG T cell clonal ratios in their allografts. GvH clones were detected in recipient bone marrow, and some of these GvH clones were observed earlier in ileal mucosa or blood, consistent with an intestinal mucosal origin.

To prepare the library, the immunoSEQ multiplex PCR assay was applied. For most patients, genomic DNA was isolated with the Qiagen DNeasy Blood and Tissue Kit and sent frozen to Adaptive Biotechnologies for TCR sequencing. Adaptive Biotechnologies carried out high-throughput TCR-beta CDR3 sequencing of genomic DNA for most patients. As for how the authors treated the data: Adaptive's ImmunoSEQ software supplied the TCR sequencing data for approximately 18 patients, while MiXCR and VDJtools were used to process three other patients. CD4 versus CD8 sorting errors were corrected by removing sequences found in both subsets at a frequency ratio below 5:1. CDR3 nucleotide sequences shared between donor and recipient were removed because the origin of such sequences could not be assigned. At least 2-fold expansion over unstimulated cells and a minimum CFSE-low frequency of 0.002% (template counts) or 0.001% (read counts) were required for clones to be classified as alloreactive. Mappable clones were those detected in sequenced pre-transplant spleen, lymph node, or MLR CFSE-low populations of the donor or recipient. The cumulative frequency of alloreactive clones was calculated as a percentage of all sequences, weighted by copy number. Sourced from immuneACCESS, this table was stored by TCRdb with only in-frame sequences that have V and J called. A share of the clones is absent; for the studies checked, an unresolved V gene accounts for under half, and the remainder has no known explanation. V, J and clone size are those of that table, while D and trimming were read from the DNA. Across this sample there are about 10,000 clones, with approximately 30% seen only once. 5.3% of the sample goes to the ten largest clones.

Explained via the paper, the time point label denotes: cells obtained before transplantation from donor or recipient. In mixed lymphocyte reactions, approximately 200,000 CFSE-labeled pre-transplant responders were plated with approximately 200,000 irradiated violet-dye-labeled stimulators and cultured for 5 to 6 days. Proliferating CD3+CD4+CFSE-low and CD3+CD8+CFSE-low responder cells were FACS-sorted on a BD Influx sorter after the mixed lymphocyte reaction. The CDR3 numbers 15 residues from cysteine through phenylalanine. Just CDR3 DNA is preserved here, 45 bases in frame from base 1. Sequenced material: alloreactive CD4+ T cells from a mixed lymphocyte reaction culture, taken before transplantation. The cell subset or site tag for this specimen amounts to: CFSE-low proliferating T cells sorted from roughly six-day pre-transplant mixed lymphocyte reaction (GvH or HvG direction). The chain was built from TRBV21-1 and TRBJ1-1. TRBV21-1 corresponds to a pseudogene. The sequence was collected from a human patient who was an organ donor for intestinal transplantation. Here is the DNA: TGTGCCAGCAGCAAGGGGTCGGGGGGCCGAACTGAAGCTTTCTTT. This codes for CASSKGSGGRTEAFF.